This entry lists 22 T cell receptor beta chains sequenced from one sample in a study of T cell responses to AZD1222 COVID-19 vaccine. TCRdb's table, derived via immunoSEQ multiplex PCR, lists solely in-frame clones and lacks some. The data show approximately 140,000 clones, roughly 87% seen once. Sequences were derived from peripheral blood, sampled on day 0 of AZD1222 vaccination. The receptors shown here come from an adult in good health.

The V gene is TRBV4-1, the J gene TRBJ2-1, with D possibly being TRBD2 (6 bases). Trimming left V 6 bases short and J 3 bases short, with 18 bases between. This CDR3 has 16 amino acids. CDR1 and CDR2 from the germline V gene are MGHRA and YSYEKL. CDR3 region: CASSRFVSGNYNEQFF. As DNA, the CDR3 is TGCGCCAGCAGTCGTTTTGTTAGCGGAAACTACAATGAGCAGTTCTTC.

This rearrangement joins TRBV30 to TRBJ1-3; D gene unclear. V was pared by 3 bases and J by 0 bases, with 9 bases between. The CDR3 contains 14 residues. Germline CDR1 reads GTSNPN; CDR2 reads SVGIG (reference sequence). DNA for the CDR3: TGTGCCTGGAGGGCTAGAGGCTCTGGAAACACCATATATTTT. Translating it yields CAWRARGSGNTIYF.

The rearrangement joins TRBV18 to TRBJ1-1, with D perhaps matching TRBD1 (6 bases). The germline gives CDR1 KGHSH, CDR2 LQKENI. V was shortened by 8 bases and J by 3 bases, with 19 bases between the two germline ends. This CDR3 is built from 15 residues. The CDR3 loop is CASQTRGGKDTEAFF. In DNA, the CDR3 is TGTGCCAGCCAAACAAGGGGGGGGAAGGACACTGAAGCTTTCTTT.

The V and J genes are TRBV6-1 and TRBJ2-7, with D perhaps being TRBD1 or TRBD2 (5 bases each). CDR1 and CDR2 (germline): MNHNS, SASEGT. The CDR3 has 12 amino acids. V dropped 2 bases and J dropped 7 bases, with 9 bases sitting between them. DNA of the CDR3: TGTGCCAGCAGTGAAACGAGGGGAGAGCAGTACTTC. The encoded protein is CASSETRGEQYF.

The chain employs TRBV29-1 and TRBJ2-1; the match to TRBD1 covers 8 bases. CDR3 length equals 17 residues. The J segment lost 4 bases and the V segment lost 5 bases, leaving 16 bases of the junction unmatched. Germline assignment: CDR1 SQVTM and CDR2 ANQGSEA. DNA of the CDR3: TGCAGCGTTCAAGGGTACAGGGGGAGGATGGGGTACAATGAGCAGTTCTTC. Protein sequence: CSVQGYRGRMGYNEQFF.

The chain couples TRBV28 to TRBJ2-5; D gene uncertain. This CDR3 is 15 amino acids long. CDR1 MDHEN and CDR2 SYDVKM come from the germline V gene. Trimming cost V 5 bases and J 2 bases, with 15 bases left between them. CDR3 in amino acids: CASSPPLGRQETQYF. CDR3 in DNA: TGTGCCAGCAGTCCCCCCCTTGGAAGGCAAGAGACCCAGTACTTC.

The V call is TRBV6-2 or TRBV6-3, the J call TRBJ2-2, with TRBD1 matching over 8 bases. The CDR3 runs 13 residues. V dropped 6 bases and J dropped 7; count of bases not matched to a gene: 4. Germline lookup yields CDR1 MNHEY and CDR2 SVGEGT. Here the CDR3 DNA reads TGTGCCAGCAGCCAGGACAGGGTCGGGGAGCTGTTTTTT. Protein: CASSQDRVGELFF.

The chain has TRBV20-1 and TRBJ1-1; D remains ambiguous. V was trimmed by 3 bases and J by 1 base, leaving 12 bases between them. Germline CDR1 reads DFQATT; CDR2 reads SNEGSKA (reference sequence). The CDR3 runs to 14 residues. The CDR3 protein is CSASKGSGNTEAFF. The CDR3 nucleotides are TGCAGTGCTAGTAAAGGCTCAGGGAACACTGAAGCTTTCTTT.

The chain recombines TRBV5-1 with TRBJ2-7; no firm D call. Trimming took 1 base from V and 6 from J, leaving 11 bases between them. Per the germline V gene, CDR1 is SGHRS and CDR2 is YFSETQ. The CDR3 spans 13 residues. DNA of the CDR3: TGCGCCAGCAGCTTGAGTGTGGCTTCCGAGCAGTACTTC. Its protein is CASSLSVASEQYF.

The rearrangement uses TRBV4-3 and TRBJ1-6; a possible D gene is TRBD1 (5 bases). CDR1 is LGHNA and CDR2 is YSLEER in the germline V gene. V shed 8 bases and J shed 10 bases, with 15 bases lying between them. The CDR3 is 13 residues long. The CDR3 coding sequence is TGCGCCAGCTCGGAGGGACGGTTATCACCCCTCCACTTT. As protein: CASSEGRLSPLHF.

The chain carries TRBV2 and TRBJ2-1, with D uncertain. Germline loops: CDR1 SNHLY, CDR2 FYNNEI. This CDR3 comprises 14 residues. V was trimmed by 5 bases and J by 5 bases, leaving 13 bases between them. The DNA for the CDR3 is TGTGCCAGCAGTCCGACCACCCGACACAATGAGCAGTTCTTC. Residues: CASSPTTRHNEQFF.

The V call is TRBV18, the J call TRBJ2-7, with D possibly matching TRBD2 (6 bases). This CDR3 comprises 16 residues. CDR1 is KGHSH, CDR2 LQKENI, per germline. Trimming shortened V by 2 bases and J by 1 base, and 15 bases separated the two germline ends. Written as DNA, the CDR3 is TGTGCCAGCTCACCAGGTTCGGGGGAGAGATCCTACGAGCAGTACTTC. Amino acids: CASSPGSGERSYEQYF.

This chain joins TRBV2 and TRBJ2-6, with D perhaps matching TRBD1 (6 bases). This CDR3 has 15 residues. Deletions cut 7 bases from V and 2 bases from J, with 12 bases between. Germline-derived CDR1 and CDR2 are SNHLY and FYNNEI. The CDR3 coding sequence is TGTGCCAGCAATCGATGGGGGCCTGGGGCCAACGTCCTGACTTTC. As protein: CASNRWGPGANVLTF.

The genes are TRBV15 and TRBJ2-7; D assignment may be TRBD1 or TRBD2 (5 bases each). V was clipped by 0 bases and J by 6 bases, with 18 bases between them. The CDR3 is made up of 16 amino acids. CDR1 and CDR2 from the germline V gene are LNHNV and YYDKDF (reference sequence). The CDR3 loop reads CATSRETRTSGGEQYF. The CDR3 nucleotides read TGTGCCACCAGCAGAGAAACCCGGACCAGTGGGGGCGAGCAGTACTTC. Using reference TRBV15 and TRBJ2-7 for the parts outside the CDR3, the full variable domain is DAMVIQNPRYQVTQFGKPVTLSCSQTLNHNVMYWYQQKSSQAPKLLFHYYDKDFNNEADTPDNFQSRRPNTSFCFLDIRSPGLGDTAMYLCATSRETRTSGGEQYFGPGTRLTVT.

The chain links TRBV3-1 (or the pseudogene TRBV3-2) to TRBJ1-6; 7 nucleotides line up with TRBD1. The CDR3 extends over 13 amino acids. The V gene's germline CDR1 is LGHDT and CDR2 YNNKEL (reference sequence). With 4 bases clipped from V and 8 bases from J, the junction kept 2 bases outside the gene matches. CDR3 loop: CASSPTGDSPLHF. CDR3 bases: TGTGCCAGCAGCCCAACAGGGGATTCACCCCTCCACTTT.

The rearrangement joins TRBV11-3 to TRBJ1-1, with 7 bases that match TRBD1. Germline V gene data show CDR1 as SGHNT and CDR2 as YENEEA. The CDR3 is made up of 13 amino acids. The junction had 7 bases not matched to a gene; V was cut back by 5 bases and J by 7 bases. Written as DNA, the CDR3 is TGTGCCAGCAGCCGAAGGGACAGCGTTGAAGCTTTCTTT. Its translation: CASSRRDSVEAFF.

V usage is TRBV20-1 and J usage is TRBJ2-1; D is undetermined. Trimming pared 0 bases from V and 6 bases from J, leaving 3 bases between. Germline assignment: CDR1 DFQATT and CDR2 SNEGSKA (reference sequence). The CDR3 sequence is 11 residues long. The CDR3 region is CSARDSNEQFF. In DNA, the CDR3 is TGCAGTGCTAGAGATTCCAATGAGCAGTTCTTC.

CDR3 sequence (DNA): TGTGCCAGCAGTGAAGCGGTCCGCCGCGGTGGCTACACCTTC. Translating it yields CASSEAVRRGGYTF. The chain combines TRBV6-1 with TRBJ1-2, with D unclear. Germline CDR1 reads MNHNS; CDR2 reads SASEGT. V was shortened by 0 bases and J by 7 bases, with 12 bases between the two germline ends. There are 14 residues in the CDR3.

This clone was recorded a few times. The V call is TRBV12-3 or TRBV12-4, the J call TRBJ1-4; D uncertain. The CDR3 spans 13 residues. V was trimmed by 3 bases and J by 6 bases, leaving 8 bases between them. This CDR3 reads CASSFDPDEKLFF. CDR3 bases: TGTGCCAGCAGTTTCGATCCAGATGAAAAACTGTTTTTT.

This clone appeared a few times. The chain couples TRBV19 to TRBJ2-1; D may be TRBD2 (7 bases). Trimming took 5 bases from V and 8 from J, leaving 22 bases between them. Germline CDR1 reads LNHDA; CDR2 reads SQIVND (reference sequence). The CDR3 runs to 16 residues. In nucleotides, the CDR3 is TGTGCCAGTAGTTCACAAGTTGGGGGGGCGAAAGATGAGCAGTTCTTC. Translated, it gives CASSSQVGGAKDEQFF.

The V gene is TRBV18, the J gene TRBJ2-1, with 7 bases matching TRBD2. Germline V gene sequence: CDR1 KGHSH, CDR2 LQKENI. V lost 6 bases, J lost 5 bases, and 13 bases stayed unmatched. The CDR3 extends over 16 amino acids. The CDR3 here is CASSPTGTTMNNEQFF. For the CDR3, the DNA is TGTGCCAGCTCGCCGACCGGGACTACAATGAACAATGAGCAGTTCTTC.

The CDR3 DNA is TGTGCCAGCAGCCCCGGGACTAGCGGAAAGCAGTTCTTC. Translated: CASSPGTSGKQFF. The rearrangement links TRBV9 to TRBJ2-1, with TRBD2 identical over 11 bases. V lost 4 bases and J lost 11; bases outside the gene matches: 5. The CDR3 runs to 13 residues. The germline CDR1 and CDR2 sequences are SGDLS and YYNGEE.